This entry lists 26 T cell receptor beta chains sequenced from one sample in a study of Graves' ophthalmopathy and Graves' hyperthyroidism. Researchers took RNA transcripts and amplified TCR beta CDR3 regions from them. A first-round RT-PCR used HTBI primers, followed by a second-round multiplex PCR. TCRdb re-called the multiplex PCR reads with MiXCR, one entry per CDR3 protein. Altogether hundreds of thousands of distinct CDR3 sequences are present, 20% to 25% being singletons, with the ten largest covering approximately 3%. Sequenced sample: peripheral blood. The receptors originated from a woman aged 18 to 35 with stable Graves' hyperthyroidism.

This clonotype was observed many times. The DNA for the CDR3 is TGTGCCAGCAGCCCGATTAGCGGGAGCTCCCAAGAGACCCAGTACTTC. Translated: CASSPISGSSQETQYF. This rearrangement joins TRBV2 to TRBJ2-5; TRBD2 agrees at 9 bases. After removal of 6 bases from V and 1 base from J, the junction contained 9 bases not matched to a gene. The germline V gene encodes CDR1 SNHLY and CDR2 FYNNEI. The CDR3 sequence is 16 residues long.

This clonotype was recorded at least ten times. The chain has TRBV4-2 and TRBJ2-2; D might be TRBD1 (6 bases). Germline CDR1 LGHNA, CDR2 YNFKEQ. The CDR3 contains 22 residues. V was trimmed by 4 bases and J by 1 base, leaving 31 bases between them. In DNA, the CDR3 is TGTGCCAGCAGCCCTGATTGGTTCTTCTGGGACATCCTAGCAGTGAACACCGGGGAGCTGTTTTTT. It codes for CASSPDWFFWDILAVNTGELFF.

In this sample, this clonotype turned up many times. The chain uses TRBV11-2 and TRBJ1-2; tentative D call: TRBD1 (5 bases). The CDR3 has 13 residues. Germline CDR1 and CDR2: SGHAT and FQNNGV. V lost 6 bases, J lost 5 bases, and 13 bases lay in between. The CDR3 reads CASSQSGGYGYTF. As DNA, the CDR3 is TGTGCCAGCAGTCAAAGCGGGGGTTATGGCTACACCTTC.

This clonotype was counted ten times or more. CDR3 coding DNA: TGTGCCAGCTATACAGGGCCTGGGGGCCAGGACATTCAGTACTTC. Translating it yields CASYTGPGGQDIQYF. The rearrangement uses TRBV6-1 and TRBJ2-4; D might be TRBD1 (6 bases). The V gene lost 8 bases and the J gene lost 8 bases, with 22 bases spanning the gap. Looked up from germline, CDR1 is MNHNS and CDR2 is SASEGT. This CDR3 is built from 15 residues.

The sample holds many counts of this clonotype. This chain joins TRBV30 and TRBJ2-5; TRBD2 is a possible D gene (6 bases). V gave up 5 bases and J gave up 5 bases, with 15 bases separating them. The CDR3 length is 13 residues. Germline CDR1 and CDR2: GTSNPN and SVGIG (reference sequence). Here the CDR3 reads CAWGPGVTETQYF. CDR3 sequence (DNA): TGTGCCTGGGGTCCGGGGGTCACGGAGACCCAGTACTTC.

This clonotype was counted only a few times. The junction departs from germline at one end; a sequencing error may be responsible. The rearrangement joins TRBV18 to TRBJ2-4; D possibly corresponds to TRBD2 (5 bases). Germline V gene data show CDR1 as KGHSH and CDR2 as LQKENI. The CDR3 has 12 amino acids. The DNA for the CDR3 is TGTGCCAGCCGTAACTTGGAGGCCATTAAGTACTTC. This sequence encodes CASRNLEAIKYF.

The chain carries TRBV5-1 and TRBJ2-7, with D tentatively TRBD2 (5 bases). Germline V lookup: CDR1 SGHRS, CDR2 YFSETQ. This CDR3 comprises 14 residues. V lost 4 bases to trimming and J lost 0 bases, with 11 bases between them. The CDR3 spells CASSIDGNSYEQYF. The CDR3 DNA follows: TGCGCCAGCAGCATCGACGGGAACTCCTACGAGCAGTACTTC. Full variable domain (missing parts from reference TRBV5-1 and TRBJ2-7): KAGVTQTPRYLIKTRGQQVTLSCSPISGHRSVSWYQQTPGQGLQFLFEYFSETQRNKGNFPGRFSGRQFSNSRSEMNVSTLELGDSALYLCASSIDGNSYEQYFGPGTRLTVT.

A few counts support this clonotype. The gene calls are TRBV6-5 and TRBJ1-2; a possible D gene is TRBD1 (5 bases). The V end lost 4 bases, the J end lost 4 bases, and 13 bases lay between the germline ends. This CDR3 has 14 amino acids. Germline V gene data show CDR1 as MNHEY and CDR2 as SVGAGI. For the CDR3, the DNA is TGTGCCAGCAGTTCCGGAGGGGTCACCTATGGCTACACCTTC. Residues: CASSSGGVTYGYTF.

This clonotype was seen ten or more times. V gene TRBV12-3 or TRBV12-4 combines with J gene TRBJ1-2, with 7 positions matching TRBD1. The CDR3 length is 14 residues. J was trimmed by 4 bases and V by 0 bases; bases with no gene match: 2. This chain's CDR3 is CASSLAGQAYGYTF. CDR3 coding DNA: TGTGCCAGCAGTTTAGCCGGACAGGCCTATGGCTACACCTTC.

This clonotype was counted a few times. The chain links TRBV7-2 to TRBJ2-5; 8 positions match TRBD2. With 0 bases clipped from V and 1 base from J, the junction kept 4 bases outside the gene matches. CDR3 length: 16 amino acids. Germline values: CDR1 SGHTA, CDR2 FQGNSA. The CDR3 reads CASSLASGALQETQYF. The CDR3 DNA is TGTGCCAGCAGCTTAGCTAGCGGGGCCCTCCAAGAGACCCAGTACTTC.

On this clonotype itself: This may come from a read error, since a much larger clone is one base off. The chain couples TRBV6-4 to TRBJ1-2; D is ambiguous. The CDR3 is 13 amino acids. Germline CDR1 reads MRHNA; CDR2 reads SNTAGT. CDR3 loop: CASSYSKDYGYTF. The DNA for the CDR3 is TGTGCCAGCAGTTACTCGAAGGACTATGGCTACACCTTC.

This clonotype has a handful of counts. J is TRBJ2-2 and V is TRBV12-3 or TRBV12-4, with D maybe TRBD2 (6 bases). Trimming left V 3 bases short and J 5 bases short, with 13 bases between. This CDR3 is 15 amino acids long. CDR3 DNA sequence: TGTGCCAGCAGTTTGGAGGGAGGTTATACCGGGGAGCTGTTTTTT. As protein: CASSLEGGYTGELFF.

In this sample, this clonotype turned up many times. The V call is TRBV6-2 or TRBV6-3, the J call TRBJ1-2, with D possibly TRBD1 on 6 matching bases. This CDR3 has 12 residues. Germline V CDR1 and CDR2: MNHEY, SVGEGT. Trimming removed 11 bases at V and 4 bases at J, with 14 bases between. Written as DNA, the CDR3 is TGTGCCGCCCGAACAGGGTCCTATGGCTACACCTTC. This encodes CAARTGSYGYTF.

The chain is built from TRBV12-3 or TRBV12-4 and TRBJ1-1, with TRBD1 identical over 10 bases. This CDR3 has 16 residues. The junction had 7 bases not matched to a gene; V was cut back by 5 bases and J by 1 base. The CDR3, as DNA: TGTGCCAGCAGTCGCAAGGGACAGGGGCAGAACACTGAAGCTTTCTTT. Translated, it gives CASSRKGQGQNTEAFF.

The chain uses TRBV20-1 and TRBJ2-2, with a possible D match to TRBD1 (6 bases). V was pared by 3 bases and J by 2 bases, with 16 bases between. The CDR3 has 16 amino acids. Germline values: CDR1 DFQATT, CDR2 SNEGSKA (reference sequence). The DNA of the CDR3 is TGCAGTGCTAGGTCTTCGGGACACTCAAACACCGGGGAGCTGTTTTTT. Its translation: CSARSSGHSNTGELFF.

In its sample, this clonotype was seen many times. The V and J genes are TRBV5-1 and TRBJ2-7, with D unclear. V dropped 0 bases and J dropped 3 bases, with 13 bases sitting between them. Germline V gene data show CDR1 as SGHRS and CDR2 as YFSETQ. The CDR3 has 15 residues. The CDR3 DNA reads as TGCGCCAGCAGCTTGGTCGGCAGTCGAGGCTACGAGCAGTACTTC. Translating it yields CASSLVGSRGYEQYF.

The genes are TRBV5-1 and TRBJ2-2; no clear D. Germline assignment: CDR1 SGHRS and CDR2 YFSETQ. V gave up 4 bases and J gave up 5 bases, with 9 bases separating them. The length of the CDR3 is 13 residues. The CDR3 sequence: CASSPDHTGELFF. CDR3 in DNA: TGCGCCAGCAGCCCTGACCATACCGGGGAGCTGTTTTTT.

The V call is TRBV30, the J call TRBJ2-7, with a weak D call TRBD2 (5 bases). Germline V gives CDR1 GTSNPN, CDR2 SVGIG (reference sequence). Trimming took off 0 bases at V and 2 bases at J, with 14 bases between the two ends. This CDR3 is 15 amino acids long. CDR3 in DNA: TGTGCCTGGAGTGTACGAATCCCGAGGGCCTACGAGCAGTACTTC. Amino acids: CAWSVRIPRAYEQYF.

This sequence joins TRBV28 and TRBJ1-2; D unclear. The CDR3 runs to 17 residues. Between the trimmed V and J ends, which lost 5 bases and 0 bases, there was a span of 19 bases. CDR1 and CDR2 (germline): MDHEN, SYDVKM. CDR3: CASSTEAGPMANYGYTF. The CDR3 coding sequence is TGTGCCAGCAGTACAGAGGCAGGCCCCATGGCTAACTATGGCTACACCTTC.

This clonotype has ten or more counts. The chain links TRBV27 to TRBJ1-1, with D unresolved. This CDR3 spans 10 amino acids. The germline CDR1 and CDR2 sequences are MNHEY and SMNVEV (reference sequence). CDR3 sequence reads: CGGKNTEAFF. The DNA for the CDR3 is TGTGGAGGGAAGAACACTGAAGCTTTCTTT.

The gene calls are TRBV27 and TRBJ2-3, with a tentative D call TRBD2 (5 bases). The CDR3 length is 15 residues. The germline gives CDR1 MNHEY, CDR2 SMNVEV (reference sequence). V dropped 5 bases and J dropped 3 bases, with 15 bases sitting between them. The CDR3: CASSPHGDRTDTQYF. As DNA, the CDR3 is TGTGCCAGCAGTCCCCACGGGGATAGGACAGATACGCAGTATTTT.

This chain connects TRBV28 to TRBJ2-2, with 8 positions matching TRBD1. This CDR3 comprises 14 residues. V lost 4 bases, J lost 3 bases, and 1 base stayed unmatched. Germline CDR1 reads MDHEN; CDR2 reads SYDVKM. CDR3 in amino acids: CASSSGGYTGELFF. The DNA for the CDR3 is TGTGCCAGCAGTTCAGGGGGCTACACCGGGGAGCTGTTTTTT.

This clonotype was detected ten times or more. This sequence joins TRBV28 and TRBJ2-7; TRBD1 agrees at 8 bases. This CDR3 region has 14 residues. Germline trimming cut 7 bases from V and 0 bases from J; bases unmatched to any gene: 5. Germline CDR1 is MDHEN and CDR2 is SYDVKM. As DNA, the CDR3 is TGTGCCAGCAAGCTCAGGGGGCACTCCTACGAGCAGTACTTC. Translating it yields CASKLRGHSYEQYF. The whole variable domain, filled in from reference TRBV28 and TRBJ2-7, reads DVKVTQSSRYLVKRTGEKVFLECVQDMDHENMFWYRQDPGLGLRLIYFSYDVKMKEKGDIPEGYSVSREKKERFSLILESASTNQTSMYLCASKLRGHSYEQYFGPGTRLTVT.

Here the CDR3 reads CATSDSGTGLLGANVLTF. The CDR3, as DNA: TGTGCCACCAGTGATTCCGGGACAGGACTCCTCGGGGCCAACGTCCTGACTTTC. J is TRBJ2-6 and V is TRBV24-1, with 8 bases identical to TRBD1. J gave up 4 bases and V 2 bases, and 9 bases lay outside the gene matches. The CDR3 length is 18 residues. Germline lookup yields CDR1 KGHDR and CDR2 SFDVKD.

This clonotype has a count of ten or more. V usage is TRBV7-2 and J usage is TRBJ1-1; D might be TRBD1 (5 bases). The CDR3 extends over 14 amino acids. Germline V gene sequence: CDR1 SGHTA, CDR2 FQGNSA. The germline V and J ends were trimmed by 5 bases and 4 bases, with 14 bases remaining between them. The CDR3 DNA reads TGTGCCAGCAGCCCCATGGGGGTGGCCACTGAAGCTTTCTTT. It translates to CASSPMGVATEAFF.

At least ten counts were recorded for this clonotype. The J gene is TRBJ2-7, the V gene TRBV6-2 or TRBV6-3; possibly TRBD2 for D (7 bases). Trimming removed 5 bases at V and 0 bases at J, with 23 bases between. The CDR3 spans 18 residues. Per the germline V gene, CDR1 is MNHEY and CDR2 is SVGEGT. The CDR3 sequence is CASSLLGGGRTSSYEQYF. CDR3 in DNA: TGTGCCAGCAGTCTACTAGGGGGGGGACGGACGAGCTCCTACGAGCAGTACTTC.